The entry below gives a single T cell receptor beta chain sequence along with its context. The CDR3 consists of 17 residues. The trim removed 3 bases at V and 6 bases at J, leaving 6 bases unmatched. Per germline, CDR1 MGHDK and CDR2 SYGVNS. This entry is derived from a study of OX40 agonist ivuxolimab in advanced cancers. Study summary: Mean age 60 years, range about 23 to 80; 82.7% male. Allowance was made for prior anti-PD-1, anti-PD-L1 or anti-CTLA-4 therapy, and 40% to 45% had some.

Assay: immunoSEQ multiplex PCR; the TCRdb copy retains only in-frame clones and omits some. The table includes 70,000 or so clones, roughly 84% detected once. The specimen was CD4+ or CD8+ T cells sorted from blood, collected in a trial of the OX40 agonist ivuxolimab. The chain couples TRBV25-1 to TRBJ2-3; 16 nucleotides agree with TRBD2. The sequence came from an adult with an advanced solid tumor such as melanoma, head and neck, liver or kidney cancer. The CDR3 DNA sequence: TGTGCCAGCAGTGACCCGGGACTAGCGGGGGGGCCCGATACGCAGTATTTT. Protein product: CASSDPGLAGGPDTQYF.